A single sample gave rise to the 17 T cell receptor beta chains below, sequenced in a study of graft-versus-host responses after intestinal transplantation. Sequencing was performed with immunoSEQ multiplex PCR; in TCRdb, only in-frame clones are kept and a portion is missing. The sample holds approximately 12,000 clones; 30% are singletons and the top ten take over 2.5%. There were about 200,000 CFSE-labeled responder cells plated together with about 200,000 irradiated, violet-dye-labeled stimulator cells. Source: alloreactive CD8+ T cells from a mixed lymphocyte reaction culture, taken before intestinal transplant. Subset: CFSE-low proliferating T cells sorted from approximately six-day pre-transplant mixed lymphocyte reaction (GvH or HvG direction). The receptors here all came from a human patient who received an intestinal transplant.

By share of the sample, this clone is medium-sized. This chain's CDR3 is CASSLAPSSYEQYF. DNA for the CDR3: TGTGCCAGTAGTCTAGCGCCCAGCTCCTACGAGCAGTACTTC. The chain is built from TRBV19 and TRBJ2-7; TRBD2 might be the D (6 bases). Looked up from germline, CDR1 is LNHDA and CDR2 is SQIVND (reference sequence). CDR3 length: 14 amino acids. V shed 5 bases and J shed 0 bases, with 11 bases lying between them.

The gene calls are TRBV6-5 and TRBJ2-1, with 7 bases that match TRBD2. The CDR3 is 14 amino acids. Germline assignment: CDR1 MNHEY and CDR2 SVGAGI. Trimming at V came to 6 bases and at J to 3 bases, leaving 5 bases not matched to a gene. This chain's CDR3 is CASRAGPNYNEQFF. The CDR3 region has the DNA TGTGCCAGCAGAGCGGGACCTAACTACAATGAGCAGTTCTTC.

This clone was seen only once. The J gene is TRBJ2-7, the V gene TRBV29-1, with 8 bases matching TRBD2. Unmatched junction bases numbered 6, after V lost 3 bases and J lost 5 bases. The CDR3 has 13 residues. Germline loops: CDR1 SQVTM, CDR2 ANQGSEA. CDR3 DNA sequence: TGCAGCGTTGACGCCGGGGGGGCCGACGAGCAGTACTTC. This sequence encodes CSVDAGGADEQYF.

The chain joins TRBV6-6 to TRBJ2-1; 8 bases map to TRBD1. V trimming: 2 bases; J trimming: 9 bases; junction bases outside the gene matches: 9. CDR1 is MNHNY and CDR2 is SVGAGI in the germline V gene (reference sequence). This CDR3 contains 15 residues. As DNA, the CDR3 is TGTGCCAGCAGTTACGTAGGACAGGGCAACTTTGAGCAGTTCTTC. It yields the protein CASSYVGQGNFEQFF.

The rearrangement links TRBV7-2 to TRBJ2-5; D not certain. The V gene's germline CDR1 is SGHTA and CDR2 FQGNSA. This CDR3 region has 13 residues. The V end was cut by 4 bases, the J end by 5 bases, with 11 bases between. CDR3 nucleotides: TGTGCCAGCAGCTGGACCGGGCGGGAGACCCAGTACTTC. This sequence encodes CASSWTGRETQYF.

CDR3 in DNA: TGTGCCAGCAGCTTAGGTTCAGGTCTCTCTGGAAACACCATATATTTT. As protein: CASSLGSGLSGNTIYF. The V call is TRBV7-4, the J call TRBJ1-3; unclear D gene. Germline CDR1 is SGHVT and CDR2 is SQSDAQ. The CDR3 contains 16 residues. The ends were cut back, 1 base at V and 0 bases at J, with 10 bases in the middle.

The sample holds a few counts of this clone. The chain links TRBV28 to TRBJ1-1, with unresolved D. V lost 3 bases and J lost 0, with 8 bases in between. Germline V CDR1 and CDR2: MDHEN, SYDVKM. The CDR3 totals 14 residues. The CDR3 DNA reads TGTGCCAGCAGTTTGGGATATATGAACACTGAAGCTTTCTTT. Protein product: CASSLGYMNTEAFF.

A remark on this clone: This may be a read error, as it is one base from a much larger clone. The CDR3 spells CASCLWGEGGTGELFF. DNA of the CDR3: TGTGCCAGCTGCTTATGGGGGGAGGGTGGAACCGGGGAGCTGTTTTTT. The chain couples TRBV7-8 to TRBJ2-2, with 7 bases aligning to TRBD2. The CDR3 has 16 residues. CDR1 is SGHVS, CDR2 FQNEAQ, per germline.

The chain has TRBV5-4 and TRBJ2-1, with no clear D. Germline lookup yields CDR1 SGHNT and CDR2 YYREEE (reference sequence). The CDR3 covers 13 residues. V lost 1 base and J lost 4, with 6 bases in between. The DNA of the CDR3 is TGTGCCAGCAGCTTGTGGGGATACAATGAGCAGTTCTTC. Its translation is CASSLWGYNEQFF.

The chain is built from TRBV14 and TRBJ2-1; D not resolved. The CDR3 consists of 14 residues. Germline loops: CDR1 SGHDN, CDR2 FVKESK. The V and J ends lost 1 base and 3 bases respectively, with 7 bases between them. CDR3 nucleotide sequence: TGTGCCAGCAGCCAAGTCCCGGACTACAATGAGCAGTTCTTC. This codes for CASSQVPDYNEQFF. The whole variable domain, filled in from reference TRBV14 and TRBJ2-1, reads EAGVTQFPSHSVIEKGQTVTLRCDPISGHDNLYWYRRVMGKEIKFLLHFVKESKQDESGMPNNRFLAERTGGTYSTLKVQPAELEDSGVYFCASSQVPDYNEQFFGPGTRLTVL.

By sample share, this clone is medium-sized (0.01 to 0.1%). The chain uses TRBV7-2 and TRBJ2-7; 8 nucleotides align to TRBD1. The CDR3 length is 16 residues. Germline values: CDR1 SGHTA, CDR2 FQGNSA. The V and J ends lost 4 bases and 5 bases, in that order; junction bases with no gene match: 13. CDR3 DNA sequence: TGTGCCAGCAGCTATTATGGGTCAGGGGGCGCAAACGAGCAGTACTTC. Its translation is CASSYYGSGGANEQYF. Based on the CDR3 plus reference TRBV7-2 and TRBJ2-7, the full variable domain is GAGVSQSPSNKVTEKGKDVELRCDPISGHTALYWYRQSLGQGLEFLIYFQGNSAPDKSGLPSDRFSAERTGGSVSTLTIQRTQQEDSAVYLCASSYYGSGGANEQYFGPGTRLTVT.

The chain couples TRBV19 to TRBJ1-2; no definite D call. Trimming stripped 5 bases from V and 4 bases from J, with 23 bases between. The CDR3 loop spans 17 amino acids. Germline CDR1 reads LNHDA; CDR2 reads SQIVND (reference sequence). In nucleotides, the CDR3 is TGTGCCAGTAGTCCCCGTGAGGCAAATCGAAAGACCTATGGCTACACCTTC. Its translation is CASSPREANRKTYGYTF.

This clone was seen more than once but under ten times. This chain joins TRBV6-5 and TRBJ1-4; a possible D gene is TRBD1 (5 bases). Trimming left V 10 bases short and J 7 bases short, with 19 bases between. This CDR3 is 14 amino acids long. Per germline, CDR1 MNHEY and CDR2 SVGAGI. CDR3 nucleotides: TGTGCCACCGATGGGGGAGAGGTCGGTGAAAAACTGTTTTTT. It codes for CATDGGEVGEKLFF.

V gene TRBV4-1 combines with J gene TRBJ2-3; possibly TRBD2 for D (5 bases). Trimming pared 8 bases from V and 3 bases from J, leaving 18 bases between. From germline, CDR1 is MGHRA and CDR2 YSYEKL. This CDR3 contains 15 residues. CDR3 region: CASSARQRMTDTQYF. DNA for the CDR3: TGCGCCAGCTCAGCTCGTCAGCGGATGACAGATACGCAGTATTTT.

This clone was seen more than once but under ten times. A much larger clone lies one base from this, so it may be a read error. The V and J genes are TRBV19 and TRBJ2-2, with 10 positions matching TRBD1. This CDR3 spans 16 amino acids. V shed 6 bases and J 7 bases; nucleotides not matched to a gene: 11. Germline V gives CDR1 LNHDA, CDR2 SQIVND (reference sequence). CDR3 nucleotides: TGTGCCAGTAGGATCCCGGACAGGGGGTTCAGCGGGGAGCTGTTTTTT. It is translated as CASRIPDRGFSGELFF.

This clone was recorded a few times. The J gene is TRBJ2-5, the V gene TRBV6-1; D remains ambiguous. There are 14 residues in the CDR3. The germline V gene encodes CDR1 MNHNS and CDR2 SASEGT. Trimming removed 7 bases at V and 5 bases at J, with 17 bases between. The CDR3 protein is CASKGSLSRETQYF. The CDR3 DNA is TGTGCCAGCAAAGGGTCCCTGTCTAGGGAGACCCAGTACTTC.

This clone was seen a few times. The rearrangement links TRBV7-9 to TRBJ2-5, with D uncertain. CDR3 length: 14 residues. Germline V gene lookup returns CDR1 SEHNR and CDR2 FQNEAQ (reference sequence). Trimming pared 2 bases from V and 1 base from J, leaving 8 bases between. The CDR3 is CASSLTSFQETQYF. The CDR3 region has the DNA TGTGCCAGCAGCTTAACCAGTTTCCAAGAGACCCAGTACTTC.